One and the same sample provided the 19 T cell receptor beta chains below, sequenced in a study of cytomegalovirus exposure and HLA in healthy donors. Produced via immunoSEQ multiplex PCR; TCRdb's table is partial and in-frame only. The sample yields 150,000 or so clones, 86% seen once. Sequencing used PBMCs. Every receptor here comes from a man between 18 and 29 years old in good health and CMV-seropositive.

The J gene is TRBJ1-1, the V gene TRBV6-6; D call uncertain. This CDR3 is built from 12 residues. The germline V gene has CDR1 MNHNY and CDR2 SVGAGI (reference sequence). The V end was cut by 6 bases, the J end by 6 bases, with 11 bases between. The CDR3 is CASSPSAPEAFF. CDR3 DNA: TGTGCCAGCAGCCCCAGCGCCCCTGAAGCTTTCTTT.

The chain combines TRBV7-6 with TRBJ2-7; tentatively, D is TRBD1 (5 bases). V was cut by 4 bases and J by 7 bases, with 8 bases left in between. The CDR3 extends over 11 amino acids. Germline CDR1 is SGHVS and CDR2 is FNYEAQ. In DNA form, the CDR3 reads TGTGCCAGCAGCTCAGGGCAGGAGCAGTACTTC. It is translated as CASSSGQEQYF.

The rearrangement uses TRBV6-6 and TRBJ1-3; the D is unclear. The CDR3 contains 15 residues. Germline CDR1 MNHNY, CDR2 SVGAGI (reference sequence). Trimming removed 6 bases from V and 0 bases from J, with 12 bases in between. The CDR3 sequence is CASRGRSFSGNTIYF. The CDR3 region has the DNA TGTGCCAGCAGGGGGAGAAGTTTCTCTGGAAACACCATATATTTT.

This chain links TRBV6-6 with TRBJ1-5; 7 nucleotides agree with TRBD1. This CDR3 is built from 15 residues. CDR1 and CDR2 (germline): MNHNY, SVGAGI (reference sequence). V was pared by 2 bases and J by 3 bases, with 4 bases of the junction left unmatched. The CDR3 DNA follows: TGTGCCAGCAGTTACGCAGGGGGGATCAATCAGCCCCAGCATTTT. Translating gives CASSYAGGINQPQHF.

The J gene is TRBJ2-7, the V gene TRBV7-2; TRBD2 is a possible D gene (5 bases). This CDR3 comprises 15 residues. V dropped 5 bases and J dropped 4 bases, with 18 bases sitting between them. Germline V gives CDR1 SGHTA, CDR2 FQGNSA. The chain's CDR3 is CASSPDRDFLYEQYF. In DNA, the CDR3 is TGTGCCAGCAGCCCCGACCGGGATTTCCTTTACGAGCAGTACTTC.

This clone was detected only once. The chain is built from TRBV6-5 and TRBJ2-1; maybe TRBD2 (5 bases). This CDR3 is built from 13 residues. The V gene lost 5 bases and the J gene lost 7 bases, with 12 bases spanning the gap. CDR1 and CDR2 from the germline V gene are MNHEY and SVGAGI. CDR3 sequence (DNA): TGTGCCAGCAGTCCCGGGGTTGTGAATGAGCAGTTCTTC. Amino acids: CASSPGVVNEQFF.

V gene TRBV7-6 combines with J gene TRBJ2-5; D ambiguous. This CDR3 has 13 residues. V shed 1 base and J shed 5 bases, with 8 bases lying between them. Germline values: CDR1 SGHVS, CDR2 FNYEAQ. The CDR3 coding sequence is TGTGCCAGCAGCTTAGGCTATACGGAGACCCAGTACTTC. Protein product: CASSLGYTETQYF. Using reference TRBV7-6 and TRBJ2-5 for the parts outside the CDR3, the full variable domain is GAGVSQSPRYKVTKRGQDVALRCDPISGHVSLYWYRQALGQGPEFLTYFNYEAQQDKSGLPNDRFSAERPEGSISTLTIQRTEQRDSAMYRCASSLGYTETQYFGPGTRLLVL.

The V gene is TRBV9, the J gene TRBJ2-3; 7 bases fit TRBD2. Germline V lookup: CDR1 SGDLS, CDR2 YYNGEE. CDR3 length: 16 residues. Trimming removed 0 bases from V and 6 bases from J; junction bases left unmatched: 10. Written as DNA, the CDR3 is TGTGCCAGCAGCGTAGGGGCTAGCGGCCAGGATGATACGCAGTATTTT. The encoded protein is CASSVGASGQDDTQYF.

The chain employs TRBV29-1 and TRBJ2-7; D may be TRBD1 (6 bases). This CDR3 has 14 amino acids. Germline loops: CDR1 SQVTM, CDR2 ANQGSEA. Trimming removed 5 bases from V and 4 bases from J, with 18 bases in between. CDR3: CSVPGTIPPYEQYF. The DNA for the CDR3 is TGCAGCGTTCCCGGGACAATTCCGCCATACGAGCAGTACTTC.

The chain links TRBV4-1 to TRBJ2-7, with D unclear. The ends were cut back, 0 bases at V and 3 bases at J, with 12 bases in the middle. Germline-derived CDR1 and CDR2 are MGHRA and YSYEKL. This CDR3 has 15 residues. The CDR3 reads CASSQDLGRNYEQYF. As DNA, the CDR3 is TGCGCCAGCAGCCAAGATCTGGGCAGAAACTACGAGCAGTACTTC.

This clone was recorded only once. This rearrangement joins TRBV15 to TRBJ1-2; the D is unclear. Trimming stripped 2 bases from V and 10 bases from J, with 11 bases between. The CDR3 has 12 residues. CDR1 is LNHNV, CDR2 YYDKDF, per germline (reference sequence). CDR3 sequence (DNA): TGTGCCACCAGCAGATTGATGCGGGACTACACCTTC. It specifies CATSRLMRDYTF.

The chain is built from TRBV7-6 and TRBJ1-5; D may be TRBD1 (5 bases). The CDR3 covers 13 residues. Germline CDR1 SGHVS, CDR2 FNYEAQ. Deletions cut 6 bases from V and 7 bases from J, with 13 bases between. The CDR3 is CASSIDSLQPQHF. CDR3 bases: TGTGCCAGCAGTATCGACAGTTTACAGCCCCAGCATTTT.

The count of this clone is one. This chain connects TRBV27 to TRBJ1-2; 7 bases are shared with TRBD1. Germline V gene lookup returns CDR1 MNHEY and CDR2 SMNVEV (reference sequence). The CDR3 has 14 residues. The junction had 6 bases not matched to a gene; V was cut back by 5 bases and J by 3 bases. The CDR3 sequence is CASSRQGEYYGYTF. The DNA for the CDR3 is TGTGCCAGCAGTAGGCAGGGGGAATACTATGGCTACACCTTC.

Here the CDR3 DNA reads TGTGCCAGCAGCGTAGGAACAGGGGGCGCAGATGGCTACACCTTC. The encoded protein is CASSVGTGGADGYTF. The chain uses TRBV9 and TRBJ1-2; 9 nucleotides line up with TRBD1. The V segment lost 0 bases and the J segment 6 bases; nucleotides outside the gene matches: 6. The CDR3 has 15 residues. Germline CDR1 and CDR2: SGDLS and YYNGEE.

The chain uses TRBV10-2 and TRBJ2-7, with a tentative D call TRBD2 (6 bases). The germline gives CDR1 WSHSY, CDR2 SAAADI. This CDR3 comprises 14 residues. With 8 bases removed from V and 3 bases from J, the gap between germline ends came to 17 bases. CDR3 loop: CASYPAGSHYEQYF. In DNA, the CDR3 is TGCGCCAGCTACCCTGCCGGGAGTCACTACGAGCAGTACTTC.

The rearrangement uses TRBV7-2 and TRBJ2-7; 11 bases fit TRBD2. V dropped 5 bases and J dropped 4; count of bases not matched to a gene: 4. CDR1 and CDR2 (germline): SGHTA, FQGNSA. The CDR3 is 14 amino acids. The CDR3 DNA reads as TGTGCCAGCAGCCCACCTAGCGGGGGGTACGAGCAGTACTTC. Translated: CASSPPSGGYEQYF.

This CDR3 is CASSGLEGPDEQFF. The CDR3 nucleotides are TGCGCCAGCAGCGGTCTCGAGGGTCCTGATGAGCAGTTCTTC. This chain joins TRBV5-1 and TRBJ2-1; the D gene is possibly TRBD2 (5 bases). The CDR3 extends over 14 amino acids. The V end lost 4 bases, the J end lost 8 bases, and 16 bases lay between the germline ends. The germline V gene has CDR1 SGHRS and CDR2 YFSETQ.

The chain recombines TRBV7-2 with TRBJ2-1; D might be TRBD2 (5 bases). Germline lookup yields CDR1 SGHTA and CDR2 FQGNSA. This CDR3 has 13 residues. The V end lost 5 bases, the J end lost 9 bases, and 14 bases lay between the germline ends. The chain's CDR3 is CASSGSGLGEQFF. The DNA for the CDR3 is TGTGCCAGCAGCGGGAGCGGATTAGGTGAGCAGTTCTTC.

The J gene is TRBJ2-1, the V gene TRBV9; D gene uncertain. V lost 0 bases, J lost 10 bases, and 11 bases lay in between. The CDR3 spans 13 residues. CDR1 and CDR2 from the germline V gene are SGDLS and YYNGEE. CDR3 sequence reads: CASSVAETLEQFF. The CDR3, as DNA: TGTGCCAGCAGCGTAGCCGAAACTTTGGAGCAGTTCTTC.